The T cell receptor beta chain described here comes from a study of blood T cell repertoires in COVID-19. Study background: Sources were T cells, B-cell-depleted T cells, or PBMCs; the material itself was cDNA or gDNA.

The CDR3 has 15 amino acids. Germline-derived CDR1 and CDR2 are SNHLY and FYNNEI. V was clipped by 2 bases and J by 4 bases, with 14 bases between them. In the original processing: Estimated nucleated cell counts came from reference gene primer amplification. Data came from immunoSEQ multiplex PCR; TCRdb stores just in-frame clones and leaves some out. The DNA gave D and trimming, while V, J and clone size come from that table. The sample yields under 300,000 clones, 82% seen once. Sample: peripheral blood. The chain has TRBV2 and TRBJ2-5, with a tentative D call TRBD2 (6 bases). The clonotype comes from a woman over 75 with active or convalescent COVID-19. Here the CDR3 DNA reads TGTGCCAGCAGTGAAATAGGGTGGGGAGGAGAGACCCAGTACTTC. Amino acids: CASSEIGWGGETQYF.